Included here is one T cell receptor (beta chain) sequence, with context. Its target is not known. Donors were drawn from the approximately 120-subject validation cohort, separate from the approximately 680-subject first cohort. This entry belongs to a study of cytomegalovirus exposure and HLA in healthy donors. V was trimmed by 2 bases and J by 3 bases, leaving 14 bases between them. The CDR3 is 16 residues long. CDR1 is SEHNR and CDR2 is FQNEAQ in the germline V gene (reference sequence). Study outcomes and limitations: Researchers catalogued around 150 TCR beta chains as cytomegalovirus-associated.

The assay was immunoSEQ multiplex PCR, and TCRdb's table has in-frame clones only and misses some. The table lists 160,000 or so clones, around 81% of them singletons. The clonotype was recovered from a man between 25 and 39 years old in good health and CMV-seropositive. This chain connects TRBV7-9 to TRBJ1-3; tentatively, D is TRBD1 (5 bases). The sample comprised PBMCs. The CDR3 region has the DNA TGTGCCAGCAGCTTATTGGAGGGGATGAATGGAAACACCATATATTTT. As protein: CASSLLEGMNGNTIYF.